Below, 12 T cell receptor beta chains from the same sample are listed, as sequenced in a study of blood T cell repertoires in COVID-19. Sequencing used immunoSEQ multiplex PCR; TCRdb keeps in-frame clones, though not all of them. The sample records approximately 150,000 clones, roughly 87% being singletons. Sequenced material: PBMCs or T cells enriched from blood (not recorded which). These receptors were taken from a human donor with acute COVID-19. The donor label of this sample is uncertain.

The chain has TRBV28 and TRBJ1-5; D is uncertain. Germline V gene lookup returns CDR1 MDHEN and CDR2 SYDVKM. Trimming cost V 5 bases and J 3 bases, with 17 bases left between them. The CDR3 spans 16 residues. CDR3: CASSPRWRFSNQPQHF. CDR3 nucleotides: TGTGCCAGCAGTCCCCGTTGGAGATTCTCCAATCAGCCCCAGCATTTT. Drawing the rest from reference TRBV28 and TRBJ1-5, the complete variable domain is DVKVTQSSRYLVKRTGEKVFLECVQDMDHENMFWYRQDPGLGLRLIYFSYDVKMKEKGDIPEGYSVSREKKERFSLILESASTNQTSMYLCASSPRWRFSNQPQHFGDGTRLSIL.

The gene calls are TRBV10-2 and TRBJ1-1, with a possible D match to TRBD1 (6 bases). With 6 bases removed from V and 5 bases from J, the gap between germline ends came to 13 bases. This CDR3 has 13 amino acids. The germline CDR1 and CDR2 sequences are WSHSY and SAAADI. The DNA for the CDR3 is TGCGCCAGCAGGGGGGGGCGTGGGACTGAAGCTTTCTTT. Protein: CASRGGRGTEAFF.

The chain is built from TRBV5-1 and TRBJ2-3, with D perhaps matching TRBD1 (6 bases). The V gene lost 4 bases and the J gene lost 4 bases, with 13 bases spanning the gap. CDR1 is SGHRS and CDR2 is YFSETQ in the germline V gene. CDR3 length: 14 amino acids. The CDR3 protein is CASSPGGGPDTQYF. The CDR3, as DNA: TGCGCCAGCAGCCCCGGTGGGGGCCCAGATACGCAGTATTTT.

The V and J genes are TRBV7-3 and TRBJ1-1; D remains unclear. CDR3 length equals 14 residues. The V end was cut by 0 bases, the J end by 4 bases, with 9 bases between. In germline, CDR1 is SGHTA, CDR2 FQGTGA. The CDR3 is CASSLTRTGTEAFF. The CDR3 nucleotides are TGTGCCAGCAGCTTAACACGGACTGGCACTGAAGCTTTCTTT.

The V gene is TRBV24-1, the J gene TRBJ2-2; TRBD1 agrees at 8 bases. CDR3 length equals 15 residues. Germline V gene data show CDR1 as KGHDR and CDR2 as SFDVKD. After removal of 9 bases from V and 1 base from J, the junction contained 6 bases not matched to a gene. CDR3 loop: CATSPGQENTGELFF. The DNA for the CDR3 is TGTGCCACCTCTCCGGGACAGGAGAACACCGGGGAGCTGTTTTTT.

Regarding this clone: Other DNA variants within this sample encode the same CDR3. This chain uses TRBV9 with TRBJ2-1; perhaps TRBD2 as D (5 bases). This CDR3 is built from 13 residues. Per the germline V gene, CDR1 is SGDLS and CDR2 is YYNGEE. Between the trimmed V and J ends, which lost 1 base and 5 bases, there was a span of 7 bases. Here the CDR3 reads CASSVTGNNEQFF. DNA for the CDR3: TGTGCCAGCAGCGTAACGGGGAACAATGAGCAGTTCTTC.

This chain joins TRBV6-5 and TRBJ1-1; tentative D call: TRBD1 (6 bases). Trimming stripped 2 bases from V and 1 base from J, with 11 bases between. This CDR3 spans 15 amino acids. Per the germline V gene, CDR1 is MNHEY and CDR2 is SVGAGI. CDR3 loop: CASSYGPGQNTEAFF. The CDR3 DNA sequence: TGTGCCAGCAGTTACGGGCCGGGACAGAACACTGAAGCTTTCTTT.

The count of this clone is one. The chain links TRBV7-2 to TRBJ2-5, with D maybe TRBD2 (7 bases). Germline assignment: CDR1 SGHTA and CDR2 FQGNSA. This CDR3 region has 15 residues. V was clipped by 4 bases and J by 2 bases, with 14 bases between them. CDR3 in amino acids: CASSSRGAPQETQYF. CDR3 sequence (DNA): TGTGCCAGCAGCTCCCGGGGGGCCCCTCAAGAGACCCAGTACTTC.

V gene TRBV5-6 combines with J gene TRBJ2-3; 11 bases are a match to TRBD2. V dropped 7 bases and J dropped 7; count of bases not matched to a gene: 8. Germline V gene data show CDR1 as SGHDT and CDR2 as YYEEEE. This CDR3 has 14 residues. Here the CDR3 DNA reads TGTGCCAGCGACCTTAGCGGGGGGGAAAATACGCAGTATTTT. Its protein product is CASDLSGGENTQYF.

In its sample, this clone was seen a few times. This chain joins TRBV27 and TRBJ1-2, with 8 positions matching TRBD1. The CDR3 spans 16 residues. From germline, CDR1 is MNHEY and CDR2 SMNVEV (reference sequence). V lost 2 bases to trimming and J lost 2 bases; unmatched junction nucleotides: 7. The CDR3 DNA reads as TGTGCCAGCAGTTTAATCGCCAGGGGGCTCAACTATGGCTACACCTTC. Protein product: CASSLIARGLNYGYTF.

V usage is TRBV5-5 and J usage is TRBJ2-3, with D tentatively TRBD1 (6 bases). The germline gives CDR1 SGHKS, CDR2 YYEKEE (reference sequence). V dropped 0 bases and J dropped 6 bases, with 8 bases sitting between them. This CDR3 is 13 amino acids long. The CDR3: CASSLVQGDTQYF. The CDR3 DNA sequence: TGTGCCAGCAGCTTGGTCCAGGGGGATACGCAGTATTTT. Full variable domain (missing parts from reference TRBV5-5 and TRBJ2-3): DAGVTQSPTHLIKTRGQQVTLRCSPISGHKSVSWYQQVLGQGPQFIFQYYEKEERGRGNFPDRFSARQFPNYSSELNVNALLLGDSALYLCASSLVQGDTQYFGPGTRLTVL.

The chain is built from TRBV11-2 and TRBJ2-1; D uncertain. The V gene lost 2 bases and the J gene lost 0 bases, with 8 bases spanning the gap. This CDR3 contains 15 residues. The germline gives CDR1 SGHAT, CDR2 FQNNGV. CDR3 DNA sequence: TGTGCCAGCAGCTTAACCTTGAGCTCCTACAATGAGCAGTTCTTC. Encoded protein: CASSLTLSSYNEQFF.